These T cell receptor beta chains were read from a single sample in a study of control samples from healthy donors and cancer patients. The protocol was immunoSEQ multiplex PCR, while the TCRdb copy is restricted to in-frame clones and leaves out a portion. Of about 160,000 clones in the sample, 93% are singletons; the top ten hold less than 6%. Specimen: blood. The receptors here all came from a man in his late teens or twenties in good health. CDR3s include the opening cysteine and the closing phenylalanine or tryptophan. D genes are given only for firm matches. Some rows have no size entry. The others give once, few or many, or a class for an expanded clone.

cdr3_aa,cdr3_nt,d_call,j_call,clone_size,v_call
CASSNSGSNTEAFF,TGTGCCAGCAGTAACTCAGGGTCGAACACTGAAGCTTTCTTT,NA,TRBJ1-1,NA,TRBV6-5
CASSLYRAGVGATNEKLFF,TGTGCCAGCAGCTTATACCGGGCAGGGGTCGGCGCAACTAATGAAAAACTGTTTTTT,NA,TRBJ1-4,NA,TRBV7-2
CASSLRAGTEYQPQHF,TGTGCCAGCAGTTTACGAGCCGGCACAGAGTATCAGCCCCAGCATTTT,NA,TRBJ1-5,once,TRBV27
CASSLYNRAFF,TGTGCCAGCAGCTTGTATAATCGAGCTTTCTTT,NA,TRBJ1-1,NA,TRBV5-6
CASGWGREKQFF,TGTGCCAGCGGGTGGGGTAGGGAGAAGCAGTTCTTC,NA,TRBJ2-1,NA,TRBV6-5
CASSLSERDEQYF,TGCGCCAGCAGCTTATCCGAAAGGGACGAGCAGTACTTC,NA,TRBJ2-7,NA,TRBV5-1
CASSITGGGRTQHF,TGTGCCAGTAGTATCACCGGGGGAGGGCGCACCCAGCATTTT,NA,TRBJ1-5,NA,TRBV19
CASRHQQDYEQYF,TGTGCCAGTAGGCATCAACAGGATTACGAGCAGTACTTC,NA,TRBJ2-7,NA,TRBV19
CASSLMGRTEAFF,TGTGCCAGCAGTTTAATGGGAAGGACTGAAGCTTTCTTT,NA,TRBJ1-1,once,TRBV12-3/TRBV12-4
CASSELGKPQHF,TGCGCCAGCAGTGAGTTGGGTAAGCCCCAGCATTTT,NA,TRBJ1-5,NA,TRBV10-2
CATRQGPDTQYF,TGTGCCACCCGACAGGGCCCAGATACGCAGTATTTT,NA,TRBJ2-3,NA,TRBV7-5
CASSDGNTGELFF,TGTGCCAGCAGTGACGGGAACACCGGGGAGCTGTTTTTT,NA,TRBJ2-2,NA,TRBV6-4
CASSARDAGWEQYF,TGTGCCAGCAGCGCCCGGGACGCTGGTTGGGAGCAGTACTTC,NA,TRBJ2-7,NA,TRBV7-2
CASSLVVNTEAFF,TGTGCCAGCAGCTTAGTAGTGAACACTGAAGCTTTCTTT,NA,TRBJ1-1,NA,TRBV7-2